This T cell receptor beta chain originates from a study of blood T cell repertoires in COVID-19. This CDR3 is built from 15 residues. The V and J ends lost 6 bases and 0 bases respectively, with 17 bases between them. Per germline, CDR1 SQVTM and CDR2 ANQGSEA. Per the study methods: Amplified reference gene primers provided the basis for estimating nucleated cell counts. Produced via immunoSEQ multiplex PCR; TCRdb's table is partial and in-frame only. The DNA was the basis for D and trimming; V, J and clone size are from that table. The sample yields about 200,000 clones, around 88% seen once. The participants were between roughly 18 and 100 years old and came from under 25 US areas. Grouping used clinical history reported by participants in a survey and questionnaire.

This rearrangement joins TRBV29-1 to TRBJ1-1, with a tentative D call TRBD1 (5 bases). This sequence originates from a man in his forties with acute COVID-19. The sequenced sample consisted of PBMCs or T cells enriched from blood (not recorded which). DNA of the CDR3: TGCAGCGTCCCCAGGGTTAGGGGATTGAACACTGAAGCTTTCTTT. Protein product: CSVPRVRGLNTEAFF.